This note documents a single TCR beta chain sequence. The same CDR3 can be traced to other DNA sequences in this sample. The entry originates in a study of blood T cell repertoires in COVID-19. Germline CDR1 and CDR2: KGHSH and LQKENI. Deletions cut 3 bases from V and 1 base from J, with 3 bases between. There are 12 residues in the CDR3. The repertoire was sequenced with immunoSEQ multiplex PCR; TCRdb's copy has only in-frame clones and lacks some. The sample gives 250,000 to 350,000 clones, around 90% of which show up once; about 7% is in the top ten. The receptor was isolated from a woman aged 25 to 45 with COVID-19, enrolled during active disease. What was sequenced was peripheral blood. V gene TRBV18 combines with J gene TRBJ2-5; D remains ambiguous. This CDR3 reads CASSPSQETQYF. DNA of the CDR3: TGTGCCAGCTCACCTAGCCAAGAGACCCAGTACTTC.